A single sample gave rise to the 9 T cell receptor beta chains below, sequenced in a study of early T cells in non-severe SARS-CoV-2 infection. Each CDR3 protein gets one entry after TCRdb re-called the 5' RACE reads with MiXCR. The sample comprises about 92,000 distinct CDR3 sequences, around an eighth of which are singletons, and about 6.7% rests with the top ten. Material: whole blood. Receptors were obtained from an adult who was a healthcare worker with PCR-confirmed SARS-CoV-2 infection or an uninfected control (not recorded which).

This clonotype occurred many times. CDR3 in DNA: TGCGCCAGCAGCCTCCGACCCACGACTAGCGGGAGCGAGCAGTACTTC. Translation: CASSLRPTTSGSEQYF. This chain joins TRBV4-1 and TRBJ2-7; 12 nucleotides match TRBD2. CDR3 length: 16 amino acids. V shed 4 bases, J shed 6 bases, and the junction held 10 bases outside the gene matches. Germline CDR1 reads MGHRA; CDR2 reads YSYEKL.

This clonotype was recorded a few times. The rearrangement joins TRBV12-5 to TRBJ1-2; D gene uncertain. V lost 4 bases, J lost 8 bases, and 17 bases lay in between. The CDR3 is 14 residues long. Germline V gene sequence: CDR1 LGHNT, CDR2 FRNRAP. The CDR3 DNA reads TGTGCTAGTGGTTCCCTCGTCGGTGTTAGGGGCTACACCTTC. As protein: CASGSLVGVRGYTF.

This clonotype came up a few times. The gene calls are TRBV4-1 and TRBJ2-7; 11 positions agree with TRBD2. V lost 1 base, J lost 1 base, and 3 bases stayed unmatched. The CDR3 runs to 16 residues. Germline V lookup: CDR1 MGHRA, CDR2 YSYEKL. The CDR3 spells CASSQVLAGESYEQYF. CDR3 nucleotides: TGCGCCAGCAGCCAAGTACTAGCGGGAGAATCCTACGAGCAGTACTTC.

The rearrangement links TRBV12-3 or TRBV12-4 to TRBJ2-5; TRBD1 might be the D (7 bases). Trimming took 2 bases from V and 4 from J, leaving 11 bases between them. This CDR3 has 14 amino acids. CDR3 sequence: CASSLQGGGETQYF. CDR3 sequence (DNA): TGTGCCAGCAGTTTACAGGGGGGAGGAGAGACCCAGTACTTC.

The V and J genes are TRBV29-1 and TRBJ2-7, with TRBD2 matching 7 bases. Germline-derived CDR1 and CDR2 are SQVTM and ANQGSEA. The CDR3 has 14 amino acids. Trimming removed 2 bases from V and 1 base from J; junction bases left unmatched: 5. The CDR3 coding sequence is TGCAGCGTTGAATCGGGGGGAAAGTCCTACGAGCAGTACTTC. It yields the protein CSVESGGKSYEQYF.

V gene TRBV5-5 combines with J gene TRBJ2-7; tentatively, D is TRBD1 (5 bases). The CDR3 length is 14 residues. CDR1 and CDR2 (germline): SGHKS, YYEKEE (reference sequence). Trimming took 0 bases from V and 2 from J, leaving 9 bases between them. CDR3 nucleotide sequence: TGTGCCAGCAGCTTGGAGGCAGGGACCTACGAGCAGTACTTC. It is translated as CASSLEAGTYEQYF.

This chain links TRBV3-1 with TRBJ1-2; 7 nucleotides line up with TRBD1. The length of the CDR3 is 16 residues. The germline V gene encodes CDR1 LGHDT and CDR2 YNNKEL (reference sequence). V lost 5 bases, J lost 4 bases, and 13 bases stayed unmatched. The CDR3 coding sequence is TGTGCCAGCAGCGGGGTAACGGGACAGACGATCTATGGCTACACCTTC. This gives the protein CASSGVTGQTIYGYTF.

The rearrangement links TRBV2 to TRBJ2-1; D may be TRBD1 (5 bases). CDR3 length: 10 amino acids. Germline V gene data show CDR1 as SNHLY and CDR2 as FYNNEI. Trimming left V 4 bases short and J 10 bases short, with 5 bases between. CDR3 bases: TGTGCCAGCAGTGGGACAGAGCAGTTCTTC. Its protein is CASSGTEQFF.

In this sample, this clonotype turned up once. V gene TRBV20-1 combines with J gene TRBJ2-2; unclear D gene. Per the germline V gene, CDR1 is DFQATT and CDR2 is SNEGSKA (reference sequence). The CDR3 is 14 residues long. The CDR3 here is CRPEGQVNTGELFF. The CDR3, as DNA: TGCAGACCGGAAGGGCAGGTCAACACCGGGGAGCTGTTTTTT.